The 29 T cell receptor beta chains below come from one sample, sequenced in a study of T cell changes during pregnancy in multiple sclerosis. TCRdb's table, derived via immunoSEQ multiplex PCR, lists solely in-frame clones and lacks some. The table shows about 42,000 clones, with about 90% occurring only once. This material consisted of CD4+ T cells from peripheral blood mononuclear cells, taken after pregnancy. These TCRs come from a female donor with multiple sclerosis, enrolled in a pregnancy study.

This chain links TRBV12-5 with TRBJ2-5, with D perhaps TRBD1 (5 bases). Trimming removed 1 base at V and 4 bases at J, with 13 bases between. CDR1 and CDR2 from the germline V gene are LGHNT and FRNRAP. The CDR3 is 15 residues long. CDR3 sequence (DNA): TGTGCTAGTGGTTTGGGCCTAGGGGAAGGAGAGACCCAGTACTTC. Residues: CASGLGLGEGETQYF.

The rearrangement links TRBV6-1 to TRBJ1-5; D uncertain. Germline V gene lookup returns CDR1 MNHNS and CDR2 SASEGT. V was trimmed by 7 bases and J by 4 bases, leaving 14 bases between them. The CDR3 covers 14 residues. In DNA form, the CDR3 reads TGTGCCAGCACCGAAACTAATAGTAATCAGCCCCAGCATTTT. Residues: CASTETNSNQPQHF.

This chain joins TRBV5-1 and TRBJ2-7, with D possibly being TRBD1 (6 bases). V was pared by 4 bases and J by 5 bases, with 16 bases between. The CDR3 consists of 14 residues. Germline CDR1 and CDR2: SGHRS and YFSETQ. The CDR3 reads CASSNPQGSHEQYF. The CDR3 bases are TGCGCCAGCAGCAACCCACAGGGATCCCACGAGCAGTACTTC.

The V gene is TRBV6-6, the J gene TRBJ1-2; D unresolved. Looked up from germline, CDR1 is MNHNY and CDR2 is SVGAGI (reference sequence). The CDR3 has 14 residues. The V and J ends lost 6 bases and 8 bases respectively, with 19 bases between them. The CDR3 region has the DNA TGTGCCAGCAGCCCCCCCGACCTCCGGGGAGGCTACACCTTC. This codes for CASSPPDLRGGYTF.

DNA of the CDR3: TGCGCCAGCAGCTTGGCCTTGGGCCGGGGAGAAAAACTGTTTTTT. This encodes CASSLALGRGEKLFF. The gene calls are TRBV5-1 and TRBJ1-4, with unresolved D. The germline CDR1 and CDR2 sequences are SGHRS and YFSETQ. CDR3 length: 15 amino acids. Trimming pared 0 bases from V and 8 bases from J, leaving 14 bases between.

The chain carries TRBV6-1 and TRBJ2-3; D is uncertain. This CDR3 contains 13 residues. From germline, CDR1 is MNHNS and CDR2 SASEGT. V was pared by 7 bases and J by 4 bases, with 12 bases between. The CDR3 protein is CASNGANSDTQYF. The CDR3 DNA reads TGTGCCAGCAACGGAGCCAACTCAGATACGCAGTATTTT.

This rearrangement joins TRBV23-1 to TRBJ1-1; no definite D call. TRBV23-1 is an ORF, and what it does is uncertain. This CDR3 comprises 14 residues. Trimming removed 0 bases at V and 3 bases at J, with 8 bases between. CDR3 region: CASSQSDLYTEAFF. In DNA form, the CDR3 reads TGCGCCAGCAGTCAATCCGACTTGTACACTGAAGCTTTCTTT.

The chain is built from TRBV7-2 and TRBJ2-1; TRBD2 matches at 11 bases. The CDR3 consists of 17 residues. The germline V gene encodes CDR1 SGHTA and CDR2 FQGNSA. The V and J ends lost 3 bases and 8 bases, in that order; junction bases with no gene match: 12. The CDR3 protein is CASSFRSLAGGSDEQFF. The CDR3 DNA follows: TGTGCCAGCAGCTTCCGATCCCTAGCGGGGGGTAGCGATGAGCAGTTCTTC.

This clone appeared once. The chain uses TRBV5-4 and TRBJ2-3; 11 positions match TRBD2. Germline CDR1 is SGHNT and CDR2 is YYREEE (reference sequence). V was pared by 1 base and J by 8 bases, with 9 bases of the junction left unmatched. The CDR3 totals 16 residues. The CDR3: CASSLPRLAGSGTQYF. The CDR3 DNA sequence: TGTGCCAGCAGCTTGCCCCGACTAGCGGGATCGGGTACGCAGTATTTT.

The chain couples TRBV21-1 to TRBJ1-3; the table names TRBD1, a call not compared with the DNA. TRBV21-1 is shown as a pseudogene. This CDR3 is 17 amino acids long. DNA of the CDR3: TGTGCCAGCAGCAAAAGTGGGAGACAGGGGGGAACAAACACCATATATTTT. As protein: CASSKSGRQGGTNTIYF.

This clone was recorded a few times. DNA for the CDR3: TGTGCCAGCACCCTGGACAGGGGGACACCCCTCCACTTT. Protein sequence: CASTLDRGTPLHF. The V call is TRBV2, the J call TRBJ1-6; 10 bases are shared with TRBD1. The CDR3 loop spans 13 amino acids. In germline, CDR1 is SNHLY, CDR2 FYNNEI. Losses at the gene ends were 7 bases for V and 11 bases for J; bases not matched to a gene: 5. The variable domain in full, with the rest retrieved from reference TRBV2 and TRBJ1-6, is EPEVTQTPSHQVTQMGQEVILRCVPISNHLYFYWYRQILGQKVEFLVSFYNNEISEKSEIFDDQFSVERPDGSNFTLKIRSTKLEDSAMYFCASTLDRGTPLHFGNGTRLTVT.

J is TRBJ2-1 and V is TRBV28; D not certain. This CDR3 contains 15 residues. Germline V gene data show CDR1 as MDHEN and CDR2 as SYDVKM. Trimming pared 1 base from V and 0 bases from J, leaving 7 bases between. DNA for the CDR3: TGTGCCAGCAGTTTATCTTTGAGCTCCTACAATGAGCAGTTCTTC. This translates into CASSLSLSSYNEQFF.

The V gene is TRBV19, the J gene TRBJ1-2; 7 nucleotides line up with TRBD1. CDR1 is LNHDA, CDR2 SQIVND, per germline (reference sequence). The CDR3 totals 14 residues. Losses at the gene ends were 4 bases for V and 7 bases for J; bases not matched to a gene: 9. CDR3 sequence (DNA): TGTGCCAGTAGTACCCAGGGGGTGGGCTCTGGCTACACCTTC. Translating gives CASSTQGVGSGYTF.

This clone has only a few counts. The V gene is TRBV7-2, the J gene TRBJ2-7; 9 positions match TRBD2. The V gene's germline CDR1 is SGHTA and CDR2 FQGNSA. The ends lost 3 bases at V and 6 bases at J; junction bases unmatched: 6. The CDR3 totals 14 residues. DNA for the CDR3: TGTGCCAGCAGCTTCGGCGGGGGGGCAACCGAGCAGTACTTC. As protein: CASSFGGGATEQYF. Variable domain in full (rest from reference TRBV7-2 and TRBJ2-7): GAGVSQSPSNKVTEKGKDVELRCDPISGHTALYWYRQSLGQGLEFLIYFQGNSAPDKSGLPSDRFSAERTGGSVSTLTIQRTQQEDSAVYLCASSFGGGATEQYFGPGTRLTVT.

V and J are TRBV5-1 and TRBJ2-3; D not certain. This CDR3 has 13 amino acids. Trimming shortened V by 0 bases and J by 6 bases, and 8 bases separated the two germline ends. Germline V gives CDR1 SGHRS, CDR2 YFSETQ. CDR3 region: CASSLERRDTQYF. Written as DNA, the CDR3 is TGCGCCAGCAGCTTGGAGCGCCGGGATACGCAGTATTTT.

This chain joins TRBV5-4 and TRBJ1-2; unclear D gene. CDR3 length equals 13 residues. From germline, CDR1 is SGHNT and CDR2 YYREEE (reference sequence). Deletions cut 0 bases from V and 7 bases from J, with 10 bases between. CDR3 coding DNA: TGTGCCAGCAGCTTGGAACGGGGAGGTGGCTACACCTTC. It yields the protein CASSLERGGGYTF.

V and J are TRBV5-5 and TRBJ1-5, with TRBD1 as a possible D gene (6 bases). This CDR3 spans 16 amino acids. CDR1 and CDR2 from the germline V gene are SGHKS and YYEKEE (reference sequence). V lost 5 bases and J lost 4, with 19 bases in between. The CDR3 DNA reads TGTGCCAGCAGACCCGGTCCTACAGGGTATAATCAGCCCCAGCATTTT. Amino acid sequence: CASRPGPTGYNQPQHF.

This clone was detected once. The rearrangement uses TRBV2 and TRBJ2-1; no clear D gene. CDR1 is SNHLY, CDR2 FYNNEI, per germline. V gave up 4 bases and J gave up 9 bases, with 7 bases separating them. This CDR3 is built from 11 residues. The CDR3 bases are TGTGCCAGCAGTGTAGTCGGTGAGCAGTTCTTC. Protein: CASSVVGEQFF.

The V gene is TRBV4-1, the J gene TRBJ2-6; 7 nucleotides agree with TRBD2. The CDR3 loop spans 19 amino acids. Germline loops: CDR1 MGHRA, CDR2 YSYEKL. J was trimmed by 0 bases and V by 0 bases; bases with no gene match: 8. The CDR3 is CASSQDASGVYSGANVLTF. The CDR3 bases are TGCGCCAGCAGCCAAGATGCCAGCGGGGTATACTCTGGGGCCAACGTCCTGACTTTC.

This clone was observed a single time. J is TRBJ1-5 and V is TRBV5-6; D might be TRBD1 (6 bases). CDR3 length: 16 amino acids. V lost 3 bases, J lost 4 bases, and 17 bases lay in between. The germline V gene encodes CDR1 SGHDT and CDR2 YYEEEE. CDR3 in amino acids: CASSSWTAGKNQPQHF. Written as DNA, the CDR3 is TGTGCCAGCAGCTCCTGGACAGCAGGAAAGAATCAGCCCCAGCATTTT. Using reference TRBV5-6 and TRBJ1-5 for the parts outside the CDR3, the full variable domain is DAGVTQSPTHLIKTRGQQVTLRCSPKSGHDTVSWYQQALGQGPQFIFQYYEEEERQRGNFPDRFSGHQFPNYSSELNVNALLLGDSALYLCASSSWTAGKNQPQHFGDGTRLSIL.

This clone was observed a handful of times. Written as DNA, the CDR3 is TGTGCCAGCAGCGCCGGAGTCGGGGGGCTGAACTATGGCTACACCTTC. Its protein is CASSAGVGGLNYGYTF. V and J are TRBV9 and TRBJ1-2; the D gene is possibly TRBD1 (6 bases). The CDR3 is made up of 16 amino acids. The V gene's germline CDR1 is SGDLS and CDR2 YYNGEE. Trimming took 3 bases from V and 2 from J, leaving 17 bases between them.

The J gene is TRBJ1-6, the V gene TRBV30; 10 bases map to TRBD1. The CDR3 loop spans 17 amino acids. CDR1 is GTSNPN, CDR2 SVGIG, per germline (reference sequence). J lost 2 bases, V lost 3 bases, and 7 bases had no gene match. The DNA for the CDR3 is TGTGCCTGGAGGCCGAGACAGGGGGCGGCCTATAATTCACCCCTCCACTTT. It encodes CAWRPRQGAAYNSPLHF.

The chain has TRBV2 and TRBJ1-2, with 10 bases that match TRBD1. Looked up from germline, CDR1 is SNHLY and CDR2 is FYNNEI. V was pared by 8 bases and J by 7 bases, with 10 bases of the junction left unmatched. The CDR3 extends over 14 amino acids. DNA of the CDR3: TGTGCCAGCGACAGGGGGCCGGGGTCTTCTGGCTACACCTTC. It codes for CASDRGPGSSGYTF.

J is TRBJ2-1 and V is TRBV11-2; TRBD2 matches at 9 bases. Per the germline V gene, CDR1 is SGHAT and CDR2 is FQNNGV. The CDR3 has 15 residues. V was clipped by 5 bases and J by 4 bases; unmatched bases: 6. CDR3 DNA: TGTGCCAGCAGCCCCAGTCTAGCGGGGTACAATGAGCAGTTCTTC. It translates to CASSPSLAGYNEQFF.

V and J are TRBV7-8 and TRBJ2-7; TRBD1 matches 12 bases. The germline CDR1 and CDR2 sequences are SGHVS and FQNEAQ. Trimming at V came to 5 bases and at J to 4 bases, leaving 6 bases not matched to a gene. This CDR3 is 15 amino acids long. CDR3 DNA: TGTGCCAGCAGCCTACCGGGACAGGGGGCTTACGAGCAGTACTTC. It yields the protein CASSLPGQGAYEQYF. Using reference TRBV7-8 and TRBJ2-7 for the parts outside the CDR3, the full variable domain is GAGVSQSPRYKVAKRGQDVALRCDPISGHVSLFWYQQALGQGPEFLTYFQNEAQLDKSGLPSDRFFAERPEGSVSTLKIQRTQQEDSAVYLCASSLPGQGAYEQYFGPGTRLTVT.

The chain links TRBV23-1 to TRBJ2-7; 8 nucleotides match TRBD1. TRBV23-1 is an open reading frame whose function is uncertain. J lost 3 bases, V lost 4 bases, and 5 bases had no gene match. CDR3 length equals 14 residues. The CDR3 reads CASSRRTGNYEQYF. CDR3 bases: TGCGCCAGCAGTCGTCGGACAGGGAACTACGAGCAGTACTTC.

This clone showed up just once. The genes are TRBV30 and TRBJ2-5; D may be TRBD2 (7 bases). The CDR3 runs 12 residues. CDR1 is GTSNPN and CDR2 is SVGIG in the germline V gene (reference sequence). Trimming shortened V by 3 bases and J by 4 bases, and 9 bases separated the two germline ends. As DNA, the CDR3 is TGTGCCTGGAGCGGGGGGCGAGAGACCCAGTACTTC. Protein sequence: CAWSGGRETQYF.

This rearrangement joins TRBV2 to TRBJ1-2; 10 bases map to TRBD1. Looked up from germline, CDR1 is SNHLY and CDR2 is FYNNEI. The junction had 8 bases not matched to a gene; V was cut back by 3 bases and J by 4 bases. The CDR3 extends over 16 amino acids. The CDR3 spells CASSEIGTGAFYGYTF. CDR3 nucleotide sequence: TGTGCCAGCAGTGAGATTGGGACAGGGGCTTTCTATGGCTACACCTTC.

The chain joins TRBV7-9 to TRBJ1-4; TRBD1 agrees at 8 bases. Germline V gene data show CDR1 as SEHNR and CDR2 as FQNEAQ (reference sequence). The CDR3 runs to 14 residues. The V segment lost 1 base and the J segment 6 bases; nucleotides outside the gene matches: 1. The CDR3 sequence: CASSLGTGHEKLFF. The CDR3 DNA reads as TGTGCCAGCAGCTTAGGGACAGGGCATGAAAAACTGTTTTTT.